The next 30 T cell receptor beta chains were all read from a single sample in a study of control samples from healthy donors and cancer patients. Data came from immunoSEQ multiplex PCR; TCRdb stores just in-frame clones and leaves some out. The sample includes around 64,000 clones, roughly nine tenths of them seen just once. The material sequenced was PBMCs. The source is a man between 60 and 75 years old with colorectal cancer.

The chain links TRBV7-2 to TRBJ2-7, with D uncertain. V gave up 2 bases and J gave up 2 bases, with 10 bases separating them. The CDR3 covers 14 residues. The germline gives CDR1 SGHTA, CDR2 FQGNSA. As DNA, the CDR3 is TGTGCCAGCAGCTTACTGGCAGCAACCTACGAGCAGTACTTC. Its protein product is CASSLLAATYEQYF.

This clone has only one observation. The rearrangement joins TRBV27 to TRBJ2-3, with D possibly matching TRBD1 (5 bases). This CDR3 region has 14 residues. The ends were cut back, 2 bases at V and 6 bases at J, with 12 bases in the middle. Looked up from germline, CDR1 is MNHEY and CDR2 is SMNVEV (reference sequence). The CDR3 bases are TGTGCCAGCAGTTTAGAGTTTGGGGCCGATACGCAGTATTTT. This encodes CASSLEFGADTQYF.

This clone was recorded once. The rearrangement links TRBV2 to TRBJ1-2; the D is unclear. Germline CDR1 is SNHLY and CDR2 is FYNNEI. This CDR3 region has 12 residues. V was shortened by 4 bases and J by 6 bases, with 9 bases between the two germline ends. CDR3 DNA sequence: TGTGCCAGCAGTGCAACAGTGGATGGCTACACCTTC. Its translation: CASSATVDGYTF.

CDR3 residues: CASSYSPGQTNYGYTF. The CDR3 region has the DNA TGTGCCAGCAGTTACTCCCCGGGACAGACTAACTATGGCTACACCTTC. The rearrangement uses TRBV6-6 and TRBJ1-2; 7 positions match TRBD1. The J segment lost 0 bases and the V segment lost 0 bases, leaving 4 bases of the junction unmatched. This CDR3 region has 16 residues. Germline V gives CDR1 MNHNY, CDR2 SVGAGI (reference sequence).

V gene TRBV6-1 combines with J gene TRBJ2-6; perhaps TRBD2 as D (6 bases). The CDR3 has 18 residues. Germline V gene lookup returns CDR1 MNHNS and CDR2 SASEGT. The ends were cut back, 3 bases at V and 0 bases at J, with 15 bases in the middle. CDR3 in amino acids: CASSDRDWLLSGANVLTF. The DNA for the CDR3 is TGTGCCAGCAGTGACCGGGACTGGCTCCTCTCTGGGGCCAACGTCCTGACTTTC.

This chain links TRBV9 with TRBJ1-3; D may be TRBD1 (6 bases). The CDR3 length is 16 residues. The germline gives CDR1 SGDLS, CDR2 YYNGEE. Trimming removed 2 bases at V and 8 bases at J, with 20 bases between. The CDR3 sequence is CASSVLDSPSRYTIYF. CDR3 DNA: TGTGCCAGCAGCGTCTTGGACAGCCCGTCTAGGTACACCATATATTTT.

J is TRBJ1-4 and V is TRBV14; TRBD1 might be the D (6 bases). Germline V gene data show CDR1 as SGHDN and CDR2 as FVKESK. CDR3 length: 14 amino acids. With 3 bases removed from V and 8 bases from J, the gap between germline ends came to 13 bases. CDR3 coding DNA: TGTGCCAGCAGCCAGTGGGGGCGAGGCGAAAAACTGTTTTTT. Its protein product is CASSQWGRGEKLFF.

This chain links TRBV10-1 with TRBJ2-3; D is unresolved. Trimming took off 7 bases at V and 0 bases at J, with 8 bases between the two ends. This CDR3 is 13 amino acids long. Germline V gene lookup returns CDR1 WNHNN and CDR2 SYGVQD (reference sequence). The CDR3 is CASKSDSTDTQYF. CDR3 bases: TGCGCCAGCAAATCGGACAGCACAGATACGCAGTATTTT.

V usage is TRBV4-3 and J usage is TRBJ2-6; D may match TRBD1 or TRBD2 (5 bases each). Per the germline V gene, CDR1 is LGHNA and CDR2 is YSLEER. The length of the CDR3 is 16 residues. The V end was cut by 1 base, the J end by 6 bases, with 13 bases between. The CDR3 here is CASSQGHYGTANVLTF. CDR3 nucleotide sequence: TGCGCCAGCAGCCAAGGGCACTACGGGACGGCCAACGTCCTGACTTTC.

The chain couples TRBV11-2 to TRBJ1-1; no firm D call. Germline V gene data show CDR1 as SGHAT and CDR2 as FQNNGV. Trimming stripped 1 base from V and 0 bases from J, with 3 bases between. This CDR3 region has 13 residues. The CDR3 DNA is TGTGCCAGCAGCTTAGGATTGAACACTGAAGCTTTCTTT. It translates to CASSLGLNTEAFF.

This chain joins TRBV6-1 and TRBJ1-5; the D gene is possibly TRBD1 (5 bases). V gave up 2 bases and J gave up 2 bases, with 10 bases separating them. This CDR3 is 15 amino acids long. Germline-derived CDR1 and CDR2 are MNHNS and SASEGT. CDR3 residues: CASSEQGFGNQPQHF. In nucleotides, the CDR3 is TGTGCCAGCAGTGAACAGGGTTTTGGCAATCAGCCCCAGCATTTT.

The V gene is TRBV7-6, the J gene TRBJ1-2, with TRBD1 as a possible D gene (6 bases). Germline V gives CDR1 SGHVS, CDR2 FNYEAQ. V lost 0 bases, J lost 1 base, and 9 bases lay in between. CDR3 size: 15 residues. This CDR3 reads CASSLADSLNYGYTF. The CDR3 DNA sequence: TGTGCCAGCAGCTTAGCGGACAGCCTTAACTATGGCTACACCTTC.

The gene calls are TRBV5-1 and TRBJ1-5; weak D call: TRBD1 (5 bases). Trimming pared 4 bases from V and 0 bases from J, leaving 14 bases between. CDR3 length: 16 residues. CDR1 SGHRS and CDR2 YFSETQ come from the germline V gene. The CDR3: CASSPWGDNSNQPQHF. CDR3 sequence (DNA): TGCGCCAGCAGCCCCTGGGGGGATAATAGCAATCAGCCCCAGCATTTT.

J is TRBJ2-7 and V is TRBV29-1; 11 bases agree with TRBD1. This CDR3 is built from 12 residues. The germline gives CDR1 SQVTM, CDR2 ANQGSEA. V lost 6 bases and J lost 4; bases outside the gene matches: 2. The CDR3: CSVGQGDYEQYF. CDR3 nucleotide sequence: TGCAGCGTGGGACAGGGGGATTACGAGCAGTACTTC.

This clone was observed a single time. The chain is built from TRBV12-3 or TRBV12-4 and TRBJ2-1, with D possibly being TRBD1 or TRBD2 (5 bases each). The V gene lost 6 bases and the J gene lost 8 bases, with 8 bases spanning the gap. The CDR3 loop spans 11 amino acids. CDR3 in amino acids: CASRQGHEQFF. In DNA form, the CDR3 reads TGTGCCAGCAGGCAGGGACATGAGCAGTTCTTC.

The gene calls are TRBV13 and TRBJ2-7; 9 bases match TRBD2. V was clipped by 4 bases and J by 3 bases; unmatched bases: 10. The CDR3 runs to 16 residues. Per the germline V gene, CDR1 is PRHDT and CDR2 is FYEKMQ (reference sequence). Here the CDR3 reads CASSSLPRGGIYEQYF. CDR3 in DNA: TGTGCCAGCAGCTCCCTTCCGCGGGGGGGGATCTACGAGCAGTACTTC.

J is TRBJ2-5 and V is TRBV19, with D maybe TRBD2 (5 bases). V dropped 3 bases and J dropped 5 bases, with 13 bases sitting between them. The CDR3 contains 14 residues. Germline loops: CDR1 LNHDA, CDR2 SQIVND (reference sequence). CDR3 DNA: TGTGCCAGTAGTATCTCCCAGCGGTTGGAGACCCAGTACTTC. This sequence encodes CASSISQRLETQYF.

This clone occurred once. This chain connects TRBV7-9 to TRBJ2-1; tentatively, D is TRBD2 (6 bases). Germline V gives CDR1 SEHNR, CDR2 FQNEAQ (reference sequence). The CDR3 covers 14 residues. The V and J ends lost 5 bases and 9 bases respectively, with 17 bases between them. CDR3 bases: TGTGCCAGCAGCCGGGACTGGAATTTAGGTGAGCAGTTCTTC. Translating it yields CASSRDWNLGEQFF.

The V and J genes are TRBV12-5 and TRBJ1-1, with 7 bases that match TRBD1. Germline V CDR1 and CDR2: LGHNT, FRNRAP. The V segment lost 2 bases and the J segment 0 bases; nucleotides outside the gene matches: 15. This CDR3 region has 19 residues. The CDR3 reads CASGLTQTGVTTMNTEAFF. CDR3 sequence (DNA): TGTGCTAGTGGTTTGACTCAAACAGGGGTCACCACCATGAACACTGAAGCTTTCTTT.

The V call is TRBV19, the J call TRBJ2-1, with D unresolved. Trimming took 0 bases from V and 2 from J, leaving 11 bases between them. The CDR3 is 16 residues long. Germline CDR1 and CDR2: LNHDA and SQIVND (reference sequence). This CDR3 is CASSIESGSTYNEQFF. Written as DNA, the CDR3 is TGTGCCAGTAGTATAGAGTCCGGAAGCACCTACAATGAGCAGTTCTTC.

V gene TRBV3-1 (or the pseudogene TRBV3-2) combines with J gene TRBJ2-2; D not resolved. The V and J ends lost 1 base and 1 base respectively, with 7 bases between them. The CDR3 runs 15 residues. The germline V gene has CDR1 LGHDT and CDR2 YNNKEL (reference sequence). CDR3 coding DNA: TGTGCCAGCAGCCAAGGGTCAGGGAACACCGGGGAGCTGTTTTTT. It specifies CASSQGSGNTGELFF.

The chain is built from TRBV19 and TRBJ1-1; D remains unclear. The CDR3 covers 10 residues. Germline values: CDR1 LNHDA, CDR2 SQIVND (reference sequence). Trimming removed 10 bases from V and 5 bases from J, with 8 bases in between. CDR3 in DNA: TGTGCCACCCGGGGAACTGAAGCTTTCTTT. Amino acid sequence: CATRGTEAFF.

The CDR3 DNA follows: TGTGCCAGCAGTTATGGGGCGGTCCACATCACAGGTGAGCAGTTCTTC. It translates to CASSYGAVHITGEQFF. The chain carries TRBV6-6 and TRBJ2-1, with D possibly being TRBD1 (5 bases). The V end lost 3 bases, the J end lost 9 bases, and 21 bases lay between the germline ends. This CDR3 comprises 16 residues. CDR1 and CDR2 from the germline V gene are MNHNY and SVGAGI (reference sequence).

This chain joins TRBV18 and TRBJ1-1; D is unclear. The length of the CDR3 is 13 residues. Trimming took 4 bases from V and 1 from J, leaving 7 bases between them. CDR1 and CDR2 from the germline V gene are KGHSH and LQKENI. The CDR3 coding sequence is TGTGCCAGCTCACAGGGAGAGAACACTGAAGCTTTCTTT. Its protein product is CASSQGENTEAFF.

The CDR3 sequence is CASSGPRSSYNEQFF. The CDR3, as DNA: TGTGCCAGCAGTGGTCCGCGGAGCTCCTACAATGAGCAGTTCTTC. The gene calls are TRBV2 and TRBJ2-1, with D uncertain. CDR1 and CDR2 (germline): SNHLY, FYNNEI. V lost 4 bases and J 0 bases, leaving 10 bases between the germline ends. The CDR3 runs to 15 residues.

The rearrangement joins TRBV3-1 (or the pseudogene TRBV3-2) to TRBJ2-6; TRBD2 agrees at 11 bases. V shed 4 bases, J shed 0 bases, and the junction held 5 bases outside the gene matches. CDR3 length equals 18 residues. Germline V CDR1 and CDR2: LGHDT, YNNKEL (reference sequence). CDR3: CASSRLAGPYSGANVLTF. Here the CDR3 DNA reads TGTGCCAGCAGCCGACTAGCGGGGCCCTACTCTGGGGCCAACGTCCTGACTTTC.

The V call is TRBV7-8, the J call TRBJ1-2; 7 positions agree with TRBD1. V shed 4 bases, J shed 1 base, and the junction held 6 bases outside the gene matches. Germline CDR1 reads SGHVS; CDR2 reads FQNEAQ. There are 15 residues in the CDR3. CDR3: CASSYRDSINYGYTF. The CDR3 coding sequence is TGTGCCAGCAGCTATCGGGACAGCATTAACTATGGCTACACCTTC.

This CDR3 reads CASSQGISSNQPQHF. The CDR3 DNA is TGTGCCAGCAGCCAAGGGATCAGTAGCAATCAGCCCCAGCATTTT. The gene calls are TRBV3-1 (or the pseudogene TRBV3-2) and TRBJ1-5; D is undetermined. Germline V gene sequence: CDR1 LGHDT, CDR2 YNNKEL (reference sequence). Trimming shortened V by 1 base and J by 0 bases, and 7 bases separated the two germline ends. This CDR3 has 15 residues.

The chain combines TRBV6-6 with TRBJ2-5; TRBD1 matches 7 bases. Germline V gives CDR1 MNHNY, CDR2 SVGAGI (reference sequence). CDR3 length: 14 residues. Trimming cost V 5 bases and J 5 bases; bases outside gene matches: 8. CDR3 coding DNA: TGTGCCAGCAGTACAGGGGACGGACCTGAGACCCAGTACTTC. Translation gives CASSTGDGPETQYF.

V usage is TRBV6-1 and J usage is TRBJ1-2; D not resolved. V lost 0 bases and J lost 1, with 6 bases in between. CDR3 size: 14 residues. CDR1 and CDR2 (germline): MNHNS, SASEGT. This chain's CDR3 is CASSEARVNYGYTF. The CDR3 coding sequence is TGTGCCAGCAGTGAAGCGCGGGTTAACTATGGCTACACCTTC.